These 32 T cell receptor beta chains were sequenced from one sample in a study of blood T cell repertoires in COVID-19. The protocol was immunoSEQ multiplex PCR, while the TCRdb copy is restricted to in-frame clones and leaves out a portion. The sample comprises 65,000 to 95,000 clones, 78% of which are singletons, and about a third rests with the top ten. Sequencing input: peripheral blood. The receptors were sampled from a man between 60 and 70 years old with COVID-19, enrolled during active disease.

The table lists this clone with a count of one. The DNA of the CDR3 is TGTGCCAGCAGTACCCAAGCGGGGGGGTTAGGCGATGAGCAGTTCTTC. Its protein is CASSTQAGGLGDEQFF. The chain employs TRBV6-4 and TRBJ2-1; 10 nucleotides line up with TRBD2. V lost 5 bases and J lost 8; bases outside the gene matches: 12. CDR3 length equals 16 residues. Germline V lookup: CDR1 MRHNA, CDR2 SNTAGT.

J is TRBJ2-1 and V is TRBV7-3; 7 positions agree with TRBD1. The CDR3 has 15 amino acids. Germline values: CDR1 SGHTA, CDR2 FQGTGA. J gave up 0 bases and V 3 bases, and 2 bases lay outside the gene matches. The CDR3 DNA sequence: TGTGCCAGCAGCTTGGGACAGACCTCCTACAATGAGCAGTTCTTC. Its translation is CASSLGQTSYNEQFF.

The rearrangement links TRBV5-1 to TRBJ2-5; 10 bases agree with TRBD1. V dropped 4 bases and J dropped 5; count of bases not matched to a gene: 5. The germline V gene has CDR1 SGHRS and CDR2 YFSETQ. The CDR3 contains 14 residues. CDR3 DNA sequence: TGCGCCAGCAGCGTCGGGACAGGGGACGAGACCCAGTACTTC. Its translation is CASSVGTGDETQYF.

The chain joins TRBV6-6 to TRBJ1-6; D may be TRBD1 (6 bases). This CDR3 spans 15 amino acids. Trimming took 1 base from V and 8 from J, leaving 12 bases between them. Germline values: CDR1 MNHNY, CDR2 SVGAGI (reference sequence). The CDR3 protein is CASSYYTGMDSPLHF. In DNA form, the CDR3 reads TGTGCCAGCAGTTACTATACAGGGATGGATTCACCCCTCCACTTT.

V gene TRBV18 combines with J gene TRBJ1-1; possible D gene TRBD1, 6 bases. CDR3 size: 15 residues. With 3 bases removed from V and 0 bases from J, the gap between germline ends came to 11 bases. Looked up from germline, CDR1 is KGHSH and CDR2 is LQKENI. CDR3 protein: CASSPDRSLNTEAFF. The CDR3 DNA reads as TGTGCCAGCTCACCTGACAGGAGCCTGAACACTGAAGCTTTCTTT. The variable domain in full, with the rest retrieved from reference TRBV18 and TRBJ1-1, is NAGVMQNPRHLVRRRGQEARLRCSPMKGHSHVYWYRQLPEEGLKFMVYLQKENIIDESGMPKERFSAEFPKEGPSILRIQQVVRGDSAAYFCASSPDRSLNTEAFFGQGTRLTVV.

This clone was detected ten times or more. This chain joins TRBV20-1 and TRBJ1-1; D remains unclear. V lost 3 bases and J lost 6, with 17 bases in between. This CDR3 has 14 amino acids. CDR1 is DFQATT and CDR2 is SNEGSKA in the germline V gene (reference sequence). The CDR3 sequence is CSASVPGIDAEAFF. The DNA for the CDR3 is TGCAGTGCTAGTGTCCCGGGGATTGATGCTGAAGCTTTCTTT.

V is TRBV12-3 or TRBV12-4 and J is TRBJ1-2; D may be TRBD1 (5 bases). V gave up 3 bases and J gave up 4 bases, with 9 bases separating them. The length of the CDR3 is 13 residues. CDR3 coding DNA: TGTGCCAGCAGTTTGAACCAGGGCTATGGCTACACCTTC. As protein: CASSLNQGYGYTF.

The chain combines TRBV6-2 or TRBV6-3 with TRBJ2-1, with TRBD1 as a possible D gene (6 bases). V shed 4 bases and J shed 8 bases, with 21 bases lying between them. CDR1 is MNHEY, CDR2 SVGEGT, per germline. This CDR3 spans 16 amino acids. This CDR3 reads CASSFSWTATGYEQFF. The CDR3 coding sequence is TGTGCCAGCAGTTTCAGTTGGACAGCGACAGGCTATGAGCAGTTCTTC.

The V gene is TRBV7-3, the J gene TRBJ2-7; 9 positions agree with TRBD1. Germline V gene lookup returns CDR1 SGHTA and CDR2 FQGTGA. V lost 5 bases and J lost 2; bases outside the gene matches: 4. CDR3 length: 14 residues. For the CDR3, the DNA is TGTGCCAGCAGCCCGCGGACAGGGGCCTACGAGCAGTACTTC. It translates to CASSPRTGAYEQYF. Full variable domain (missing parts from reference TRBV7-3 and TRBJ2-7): GAGVSQTPSNKVTEKGKYVELRCDPISGHTALYWYRQSLGQGPEFLIYFQGTGAADDSGLPNDRFFAVRPEGSVSTLKIQRTERGDSAVYLCASSPRTGAYEQYFGPGTRLTVT.

CDR3 sequence: CASSLAAVSTYNEQFF. Here the CDR3 DNA reads TGTGCCAGCAGCTTAGCGGCGGTCTCGACCTACAATGAGCAGTTCTTC. The genes are TRBV7-9 and TRBJ2-1; D call uncertain. The CDR3 runs to 16 residues. Germline V lookup: CDR1 SEHNR, CDR2 FQNEAQ (reference sequence). Trimming took 0 bases from V and 2 from J, leaving 11 bases between them. Full variable domain (outside the CDR3, taken from reference TRBV7-9 and TRBJ2-1): DTGVSQNPRHKITKRGQNVTFRCDPISEHNRLYWYRQTLGQGPEFLTYFQNEAQLEKSRLLSDRFSAERPKGSFSTLEIQRTEQGDSAMYLCASSLAAVSTYNEQFFGPGTRLTVL.

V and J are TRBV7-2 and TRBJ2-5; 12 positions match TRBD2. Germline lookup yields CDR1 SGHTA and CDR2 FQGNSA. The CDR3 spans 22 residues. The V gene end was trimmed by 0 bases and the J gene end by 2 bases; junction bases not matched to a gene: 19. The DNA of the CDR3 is TGTGCCAGCAGCTTAGCGCGATCGGGAGGGAGCGCTAGCGGGAGGGGTCAAGAGACCCAGTACTTC. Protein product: CASSLARSGGSASGRGQETQYF.

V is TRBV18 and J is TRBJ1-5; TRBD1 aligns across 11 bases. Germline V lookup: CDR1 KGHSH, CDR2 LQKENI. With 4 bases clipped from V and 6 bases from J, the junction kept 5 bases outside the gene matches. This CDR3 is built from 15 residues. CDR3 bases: TGTGCCAGCTCACAAGGACAGGGGGCGGGTCAGCCCCAGCATTTT. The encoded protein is CASSQGQGAGQPQHF.

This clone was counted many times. This CDR3 reads CASSLGGQGSNQPQHF. DNA for the CDR3: TGTGCCAGCAGCTTAGGGGGACAGGGAAGCAATCAGCCCCAGCATTTT. The chain has TRBV7-2 and TRBJ1-5; 9 bases align to TRBD1. The J segment lost 1 base and the V segment lost 1 base, leaving 2 bases of the junction unmatched. Germline CDR1 is SGHTA and CDR2 is FQGNSA. The length of the CDR3 is 16 residues.

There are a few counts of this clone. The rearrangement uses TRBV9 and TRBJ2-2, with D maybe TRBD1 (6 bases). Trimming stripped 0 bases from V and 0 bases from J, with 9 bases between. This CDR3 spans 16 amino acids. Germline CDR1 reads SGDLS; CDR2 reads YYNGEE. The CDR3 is CASSVAGHTNTGELFF. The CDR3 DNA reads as TGTGCCAGCAGCGTAGCGGGACACACGAACACCGGGGAGCTGTTTTTT.

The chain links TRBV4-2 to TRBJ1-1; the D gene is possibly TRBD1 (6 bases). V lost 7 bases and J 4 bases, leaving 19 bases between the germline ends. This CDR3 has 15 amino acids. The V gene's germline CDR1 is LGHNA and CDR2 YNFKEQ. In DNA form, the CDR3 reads TGTGCCAGCACCCGGGACATCCGAGGCGGCACTGAAGCTTTCTTT. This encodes CASTRDIRGGTEAFF.

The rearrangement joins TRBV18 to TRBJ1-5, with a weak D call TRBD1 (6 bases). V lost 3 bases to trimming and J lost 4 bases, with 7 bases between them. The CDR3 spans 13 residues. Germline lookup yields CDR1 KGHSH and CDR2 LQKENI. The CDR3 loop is CASSPDRNQPQHF. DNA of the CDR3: TGTGCCAGCTCACCGGACAGAAATCAGCCCCAGCATTTT. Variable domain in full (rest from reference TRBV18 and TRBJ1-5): NAGVMQNPRHLVRRRGQEARLRCSPMKGHSHVYWYRQLPEEGLKFMVYLQKENIIDESGMPKERFSAEFPKEGPSILRIQQVVRGDSAAYFCASSPDRNQPQHFGDGTRLSIL.

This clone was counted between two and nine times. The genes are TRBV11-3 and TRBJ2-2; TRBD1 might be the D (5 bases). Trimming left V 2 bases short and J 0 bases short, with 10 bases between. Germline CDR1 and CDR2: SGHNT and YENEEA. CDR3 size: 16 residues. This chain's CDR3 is CASSLRGSANTGELFF. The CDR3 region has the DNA TGTGCCAGCAGCTTAAGGGGCTCTGCGAACACCGGGGAGCTGTTTTTT.

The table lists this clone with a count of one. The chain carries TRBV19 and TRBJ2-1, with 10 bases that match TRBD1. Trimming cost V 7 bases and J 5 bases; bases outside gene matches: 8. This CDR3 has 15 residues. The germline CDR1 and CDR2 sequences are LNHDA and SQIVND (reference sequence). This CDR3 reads CASTPGDRGHNEQFF. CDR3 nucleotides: TGTGCCAGTACCCCCGGGGACAGGGGACACAATGAGCAGTTCTTC. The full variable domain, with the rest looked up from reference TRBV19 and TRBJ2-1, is DGGITQSPKYLFRKEGQNVTLSCEQNLNHDAMYWYRQDPGQGLRLIYYSQIVNDFQKGDIAEGYSVSREKKESFPLTVTSAQKNPTAFYLCASTPGDRGHNEQFFGPGTRLTVL.

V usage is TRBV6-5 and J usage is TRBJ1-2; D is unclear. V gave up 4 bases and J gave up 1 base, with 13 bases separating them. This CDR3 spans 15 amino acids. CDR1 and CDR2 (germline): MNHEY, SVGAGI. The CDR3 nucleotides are TGTGCCAGCAGTTCCCCCCAGGAGGGTAACTATGGCTACACCTTC. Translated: CASSSPQEGNYGYTF.

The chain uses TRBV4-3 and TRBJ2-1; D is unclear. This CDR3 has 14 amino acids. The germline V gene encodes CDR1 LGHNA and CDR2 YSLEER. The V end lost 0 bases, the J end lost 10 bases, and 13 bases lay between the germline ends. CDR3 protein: CASSQDHGAAEQFF. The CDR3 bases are TGCGCCAGCAGCCAAGATCATGGCGCGGCAGAGCAGTTCTTC.

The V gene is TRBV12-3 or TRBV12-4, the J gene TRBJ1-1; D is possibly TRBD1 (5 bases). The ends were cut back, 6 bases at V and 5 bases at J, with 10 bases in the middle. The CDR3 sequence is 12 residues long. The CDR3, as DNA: TGTGCCAGCAGGCTGGGGGGAACTGAAGCTTTCTTT. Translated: CASRLGGTEAFF.

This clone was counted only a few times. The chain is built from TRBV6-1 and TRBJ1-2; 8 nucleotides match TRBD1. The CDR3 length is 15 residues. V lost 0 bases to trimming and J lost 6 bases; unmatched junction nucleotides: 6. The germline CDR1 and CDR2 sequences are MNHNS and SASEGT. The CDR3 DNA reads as TGTGCCAGCAGTGAAGCCGACAGGGGTTCGGATGGCTACACCTTC. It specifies CASSEADRGSDGYTF.

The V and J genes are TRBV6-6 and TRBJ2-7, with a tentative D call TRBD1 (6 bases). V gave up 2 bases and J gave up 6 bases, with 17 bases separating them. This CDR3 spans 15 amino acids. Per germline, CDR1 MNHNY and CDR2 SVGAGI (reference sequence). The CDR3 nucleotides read TGTGCCAGCAGTTACGACGGGACCTCAGGGGCCGAGCAGTACTTC. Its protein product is CASSYDGTSGAEQYF.

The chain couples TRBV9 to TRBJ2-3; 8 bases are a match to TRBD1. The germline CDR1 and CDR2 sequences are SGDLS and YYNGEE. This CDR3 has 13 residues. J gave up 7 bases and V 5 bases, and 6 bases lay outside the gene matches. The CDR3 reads CASSGQGHYTQYF. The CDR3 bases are TGTGCCAGCAGTGGACAGGGACATTATACGCAGTATTTT.

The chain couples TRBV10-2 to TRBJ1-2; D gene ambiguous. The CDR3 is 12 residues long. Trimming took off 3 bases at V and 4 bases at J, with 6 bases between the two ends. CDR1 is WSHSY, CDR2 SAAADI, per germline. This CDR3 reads CASSDRFYGYTF. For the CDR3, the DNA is TGCGCCAGCAGTGACCGGTTCTATGGCTACACCTTC.

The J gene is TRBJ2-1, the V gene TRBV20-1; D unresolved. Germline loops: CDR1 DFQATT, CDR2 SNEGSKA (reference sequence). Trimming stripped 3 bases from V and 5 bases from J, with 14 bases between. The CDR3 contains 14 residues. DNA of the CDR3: TGCAGTGCTAGTGTGGCTAGATCCAACAATGAGCAGTTCTTC. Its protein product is CSASVARSNNEQFF.

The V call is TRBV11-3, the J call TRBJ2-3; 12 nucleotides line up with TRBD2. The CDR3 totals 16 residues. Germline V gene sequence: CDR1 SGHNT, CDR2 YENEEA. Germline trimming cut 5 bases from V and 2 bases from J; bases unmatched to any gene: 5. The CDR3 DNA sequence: TGTGCCAGCAGCCCCCGACTAGCGGGAGCCACAGATACGCAGTATTTT. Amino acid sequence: CASSPRLAGATDTQYF.

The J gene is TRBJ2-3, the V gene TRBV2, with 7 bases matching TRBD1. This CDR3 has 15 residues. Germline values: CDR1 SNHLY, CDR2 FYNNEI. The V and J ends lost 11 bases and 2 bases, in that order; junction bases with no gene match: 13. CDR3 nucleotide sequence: TGTGCCGGGACAAGGGACAGACAAGTCACAGATACGCAGTATTTT. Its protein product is CAGTRDRQVTDTQYF.

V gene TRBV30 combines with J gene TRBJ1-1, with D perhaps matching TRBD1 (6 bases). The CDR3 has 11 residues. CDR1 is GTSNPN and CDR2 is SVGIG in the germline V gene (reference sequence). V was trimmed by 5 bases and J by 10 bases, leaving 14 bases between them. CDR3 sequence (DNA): TGTGCCTGGGCTACAGGGAAGGTAGCTTTCTTT. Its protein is CAWATGKVAFF.

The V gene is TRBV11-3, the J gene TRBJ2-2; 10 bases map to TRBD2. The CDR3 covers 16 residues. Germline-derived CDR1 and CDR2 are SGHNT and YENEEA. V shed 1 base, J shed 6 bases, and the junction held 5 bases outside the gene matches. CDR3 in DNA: TGTGCCAGCAGCTTAGGGGGCCTAGCGGGAGCCGGGGAGCTGTTTTTT. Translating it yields CASSLGGLAGAGELFF.

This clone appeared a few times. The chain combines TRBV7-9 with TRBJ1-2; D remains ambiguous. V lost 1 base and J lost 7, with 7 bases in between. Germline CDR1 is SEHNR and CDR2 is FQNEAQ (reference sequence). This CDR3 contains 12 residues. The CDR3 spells CASSLGESGYTF. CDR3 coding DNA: TGTGCCAGCAGCTTAGGCGAGAGTGGCTACACCTTC.

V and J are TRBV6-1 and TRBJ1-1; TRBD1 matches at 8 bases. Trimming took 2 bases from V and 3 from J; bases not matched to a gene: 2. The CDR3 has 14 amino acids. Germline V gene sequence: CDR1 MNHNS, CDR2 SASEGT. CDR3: CASSEQGADTEAFF. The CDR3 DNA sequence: TGTGCCAGCAGTGAACAGGGGGCGGACACTGAAGCTTTCTTT.